The sequence of this T cell receptor beta chain was determined in a study of cytomegalovirus exposure and HLA in healthy donors. The study, taken as a whole, reports: Later findings reportedly placed an Asian-associated ancestry cluster below the approximately 670-donor mean for N-insertions.

PCR employed 60 Vbeta and 13 Jbeta primers. Sequencing used immunoSEQ multiplex PCR; TCRdb keeps in-frame clones, though not all of them. The sample yields under 95,000 clones, roughly 80% seen once. The table lists this clone with a few counts. Its antigen is still unknown. Per the germline V gene, CDR1 is LGHNA and CDR2 is YNFKEQ. V trimming: 4 bases; J trimming: 7 bases; junction bases outside the gene matches: 14. The CDR3 consists of 17 residues. This chain connects TRBV4-2 to TRBJ2-1; TRBD1 aligns across 9 bases. The sequenced sample consisted of PBMCs. The sequence was obtained from a boy younger than 18 in good health and CMV-seronegative. CDR3: CASSPEGPGQGGNEQFF. The CDR3 DNA is TGTGCCAGCAGCCCCGAAGGACCGGGACAGGGAGGGAATGAGCAGTTCTTC.